One sample yielded the 7 T cell receptor beta chains listed below, sequenced in a study of cytomegalovirus exposure and HLA in healthy donors. PCR primers comprised 60 Vbeta and 13 Jbeta primers. Generated by immunoSEQ multiplex PCR, the TCRdb table keeps only in-frame clones and is missing some. Here the sample spans 130,000 or so clones, less than 10% being singletons. The sequenced sample consisted of PBMCs. The receptors come from a woman aged 35 to 49 in good health and CMV-seropositive.

The chain combines TRBV19 with TRBJ2-1; 8 positions agree with TRBD2. V shed 3 bases and J 12 bases; nucleotides not matched to a gene: 4. The CDR3 runs to 12 residues. Germline values: CDR1 LNHDA, CDR2 SQIVND (reference sequence). The CDR3 DNA is TGTGCCAGTAGTATCGGCGGGGGGTGGCAGTTCTTC. It is translated as CASSIGGGWQFF. Combining the CDR3 with reference TRBV19 and TRBJ2-1 gives the whole variable domain DGGITQSPKYLFRKEGQNVTLSCEQNLNHDAMYWYRQDPGQGLRLIYYSQIVNDFQKGDIAEGYSVSREKKESFPLTVTSAQKNPTAFYLCASSIGGGWQFFGPGTRLTVL.

V and J are TRBV10-3 and TRBJ2-1; D may be TRBD1 (6 bases). The CDR3 has 14 residues. The V end was cut by 2 bases, the J end by 4 bases, with 9 bases between. The germline gives CDR1 ENHRY, CDR2 SYGVKD. The CDR3 DNA sequence: TGTGCCATCAGTGAGGGTACAGGGTACAATGAGCAGTTCTTC. Translation gives CAISEGTGYNEQFF.

This chain links TRBV9 with TRBJ1-5; 7 nucleotides agree with TRBD1. Per germline, CDR1 SGDLS and CDR2 YYNGEE. J lost 7 bases, V lost 0 bases, and 1 base had no gene match. The CDR3 has 13 residues. CDR3 in amino acids: CASSVEGGQPQHF. CDR3 DNA: TGTGCCAGCAGCGTAGAAGGGGGCCAGCCCCAGCATTTT.

This chain's CDR3 is CASSVYLDSSGGTEAFF. CDR3 bases: TGTGCCAGCAGCGTATATTTAGACAGTTCAGGGGGCACTGAAGCTTTCTTT. The chain joins TRBV9 to TRBJ1-1; the match to TRBD1 covers 7 bases. The CDR3 consists of 17 residues. CDR1 is SGDLS and CDR2 is YYNGEE in the germline V gene. After removal of 1 base from V and 4 bases from J, the junction contained 13 bases not matched to a gene.

The CDR3 reads CASSEGEVGGYTF. CDR3 coding DNA: TGTGCCAGCAGTGAAGGAGAGGTCGGAGGCTACACCTTC. This chain connects TRBV6-5 to TRBJ1-2, with unresolved D. The V gene's germline CDR1 is MNHEY and CDR2 SVGAGI. This CDR3 is built from 13 residues. Trimming took off 5 bases at V and 8 bases at J, with 15 bases between the two ends.

The chain is built from TRBV5-1 and TRBJ1-2; 7 bases map to TRBD1. CDR1 and CDR2 (germline): SGHRS, YFSETQ. V lost 7 bases and J lost 4; bases outside the gene matches: 10. The CDR3 covers 14 residues. Written as DNA, the CDR3 is TGCGCCAGCTCCTTGACAGGGTCTACCTATGGCTACACCTTC. Translation gives CASSLTGSTYGYTF.

The chain combines TRBV5-5 with TRBJ1-2; 8 nucleotides line up with TRBD1. V lost 3 bases and J lost 6; bases outside the gene matches: 13. The CDR3 contains 16 residues. CDR1 and CDR2 (germline): SGHKS, YYEKEE (reference sequence). CDR3 protein: CASSSLNPQGANGYTF. DNA of the CDR3: TGTGCCAGCAGCTCCCTAAACCCCCAGGGGGCTAATGGCTACACCTTC.